These 32 T cell receptor beta chains were sequenced from one sample in a study of Graves' ophthalmopathy and Graves' hyperthyroidism. Amplification targeted the TCR beta CDR3 regions, with RNA transcripts as the source material. Second-round multiplex PCR followed a first-round RT-PCR using HTBI primers. One entry per CDR3 protein, called by TCRdb with MiXCR from the multiplex PCR reads. Of some 360,000 distinct CDR3 sequences in the sample, about 15% were seen once. Sequencing input: peripheral blood. The receptors derive from an adult woman with stable Graves' hyperthyroidism.

Worth noting for this clonotype: A much bigger clone sits one base away, suggesting this may be a read error. The genes are TRBV10-3 and TRBJ2-5, with a tentative D call TRBD2 (6 bases). Per the germline V gene, CDR1 is ENHRY and CDR2 is SYGVKD. The CDR3 runs 17 residues. Written as DNA, the CDR3 is TGTGCCATCAGTGACCAGACCGGGACGGACCCGGGGGAGACCCAGGACTTC. It encodes CAISDQTGTDPGETQDF.

To note about this clonotype: Mismatch with germline at one junction end may stem from a read error. The chain uses TRBV4-2 and TRBJ2-7, with 8 nucleotides matching TRBD2. The CDR3 covers 15 residues. Germline lookup yields CDR1 LGHNA and CDR2 YNFKEQ. The CDR3 sequence: CVSSQDPSGSSGQYF. The CDR3 DNA sequence: TGTGTCAGCAGCCAAGACCCCAGCGGGAGCTCCGGGCAGTACTTC.

In this sample, this clonotype turned up many times. This chain links TRBV7-9 with TRBJ2-7; 8 bases match TRBD1. Germline V gives CDR1 SEHNR, CDR2 FQNEAQ (reference sequence). J lost 6 bases, V lost 4 bases, and 2 bases had no gene match. The length of the CDR3 is 12 residues. In DNA, the CDR3 is TGTGCCAGCAGCTCGACAGGGGCCGAGCAGTACTTC. It yields the protein CASSSTGAEQYF.

This clonotype was seen ten or more times. The chain employs TRBV6-5 and TRBJ2-7; D gene uncertain. V lost 2 bases and J 5 bases, leaving 7 bases between the germline ends. Germline CDR1 reads MNHEY; CDR2 reads SVGAGI. The CDR3 loop spans 12 amino acids. This chain's CDR3 is CASSYQDNEQYF. For the CDR3, the DNA is TGTGCCAGCAGTTACCAAGATAACGAGCAGTACTTC.

Turning to this clonotype: One end of the junction varies from germline; a read error may be responsible. This chain links TRBV5-6 with TRBJ1-5, with D perhaps matching TRBD1 (6 bases). This CDR3 spans 14 amino acids. From germline, CDR1 is SGHDT and CDR2 YYEEEE. Here the CDR3 DNA reads TGTGCCAGCAGCTCAGGGGCGGGAGATCAGCCCCAGCGTTTT. This encodes CASSSGAGDQPQRF.

Ten or more counts support this clonotype. This CDR3 reads CASSLEGTSGSYEQYF. CDR3 DNA sequence: TGTGCCAGCAGCTTAGAAGGGACTAGCGGATCCTACGAGCAGTACTTC. V and J are TRBV7-2 and TRBJ2-7; 11 bases align to TRBD2. V shed 1 base and J 1 base; nucleotides not matched to a gene: 3. Germline assignment: CDR1 SGHTA and CDR2 FQGNSA. This CDR3 has 16 amino acids.

This sequence joins TRBV10-3 and TRBJ2-7, with 9 bases matching TRBD1. J was trimmed by 2 bases and V by 9 bases; bases with no gene match: 5. This CDR3 region has 13 residues. Germline assignment: CDR1 ENHRY and CDR2 SYGVKD. CDR3 in DNA: TGTGCCATTATGGACAGGGGACCCTACGAGCAGTACTTC. Its translation is CAIMDRGPYEQYF.

As DNA, the CDR3 is TGCGCCAGCAGCCGCGCGCCTCACAGGATAACAACGAGGGAAACCTATGGCTACACCTTC. Protein: CASSRAPHRITTRETYGYTF. The chain uses TRBV4-1 and TRBJ1-2; D perhaps matches TRBD1 (5 bases). The V gene's germline CDR1 is MGHRA and CDR2 YSYEKL. V lost 4 bases and J 4 bases, leaving 31 bases between the germline ends. The CDR3 spans 20 residues.

This clonotype was detected many times. V usage is TRBV12-3 or TRBV12-4 and J usage is TRBJ1-2; tentative D call: TRBD1 (5 bases). V was trimmed by 3 bases and J by 3 bases, leaving 11 bases between them. The CDR3 extends over 14 amino acids. CDR3 coding DNA: TGTGCCAGCAGTTTCGGGGCGTTGGACTATGGCTACACCTTC. It translates to CASSFGALDYGYTF.

The chain links TRBV29-1 to TRBJ2-1; no clear D. Germline assignment: CDR1 SQVTM and CDR2 ANQGSEA. The CDR3 runs 14 residues. V gave up 3 bases and J gave up 2 bases, with 11 bases separating them. The CDR3 bases are TGCAGCGTTGAGTTCCGTCGTACCTACAATGAGCAGTTCTTC. Translating gives CSVEFRRTYNEQFF.

This clonotype has only one observation. The genes are TRBV20-1 and TRBJ2-5; a weak D match, TRBD2 (5 bases). V gave up 0 bases and J gave up 5 bases, with 13 bases separating them. Looked up from germline, CDR1 is DFQATT and CDR2 is SNEGSKA (reference sequence). The length of the CDR3 is 14 residues. The chain's CDR3 is CSARDSRVTETQYF. The CDR3 coding sequence is TGCAGTGCTAGAGATTCGAGGGTTACGGAGACCCAGTACTTC.

This clonotype was observed many times. The chain couples TRBV29-1 to TRBJ2-7; D is ambiguous. This CDR3 region has 11 residues. V lost 6 bases and J lost 6, with 12 bases in between. In germline, CDR1 is SQVTM, CDR2 ANQGSEA. DNA of the CDR3: TGCAGCGTCCAAGGTTCCGGCGAGCAGTACTTC. Amino acids: CSVQGSGEQYF.

The chain has TRBV6-1 and TRBJ1-6; TRBD1 is a possible D gene (5 bases). There are 13 residues in the CDR3. Trimming took 6 bases from V and 10 from J, leaving 13 bases between them. Germline values: CDR1 MNHNS, CDR2 SASEGT. CDR3 sequence: CASRDNQGSPLHF. The CDR3 coding sequence is TGTGCCAGCAGGGACAACCAAGGGTCACCCCTCCACTTT.

This clonotype has ten or more counts. V usage is TRBV12-3 or TRBV12-4 and J usage is TRBJ2-5, with D possibly being TRBD1 (5 bases). This CDR3 contains 13 residues. Trimming cost V 6 bases and J 4 bases, with 12 bases left between them. The CDR3 protein is CASSQGIRETQYF. Written as DNA, the CDR3 is TGTGCCAGCAGCCAGGGTATCCGAGAGACCCAGTACTTC.

This clonotype was picked up many times. The chain recombines TRBV12-3 or TRBV12-4 with TRBJ1-1; D is ambiguous. Trimming stripped 3 bases from V and 1 base from J, with 6 bases between. The CDR3 has 13 residues. CDR3 in amino acids: CASSLSRNTEAFF. CDR3 nucleotide sequence: TGTGCCAGCAGTTTGTCTAGGAACACTGAAGCTTTCTTT.

This clonotype was counted many times. The chain joins TRBV20-1 to TRBJ2-5; D is undetermined. The CDR3 extends over 12 amino acids. Per the germline V gene, CDR1 is DFQATT and CDR2 is SNEGSKA (reference sequence). Trimming took 6 bases from V and 2 from J, leaving 10 bases between them. CDR3 sequence reads: CSARIGQETQYF. DNA of the CDR3: TGCAGTGCCCGAATTGGGCAAGAGACCCAGTACTTC.

Ten or more counts support this clonotype. The chain links TRBV12-5 to TRBJ2-7; tentatively, D is TRBD2 (6 bases). The CDR3 has 16 residues. Per germline, CDR1 LGHNT and CDR2 FRNRAP. V was trimmed by 0 bases and J by 2 bases, leaving 14 bases between them. The CDR3 bases are TGTGCTAGTGGTTTGGTAGGGGCTAGCGTTCCCTACGAGCAGTACTTC. This translates into CASGLVGASVPYEQYF.

This chain uses TRBV25-1 with TRBJ2-5; 11 bases match TRBD2. The J call may be faulty, since TRBJ2-1 better matches the DNA end. The CDR3 covers 16 residues. Germline values: CDR1 MGHDK, CDR2 SYGVNS. CDR3 nucleotide sequence: TGTGCCAGCAGTGAATCGGCTAGCGGGGGGCCCAATGAGCAGTTCTTC. Translating it yields CASSESASGGPNEQFF.

This clonotype has at least ten counts. This sequence joins TRBV4-1 and TRBJ1-2; D gene ambiguous. V was clipped by 0 bases and J by 2 bases, with 13 bases between them. Germline V lookup: CDR1 MGHRA, CDR2 YSYEKL. The CDR3 sequence is 16 residues long. The CDR3 reads CASSQDPGPRNYGYTF. The CDR3 DNA sequence: TGCGCCAGCAGCCAAGACCCCGGGCCAAGAAACTATGGCTACACCTTC.

This clonotype was seen many times. CDR3 protein: CASSLFGQGGDYEQYF. The CDR3 DNA reads TGTGCCAGCAGCTTATTCGGACAGGGTGGTGACTACGAGCAGTACTTC. The rearrangement joins TRBV11-2 to TRBJ2-7, with 8 positions matching TRBD1. The CDR3 runs to 16 residues. The J segment lost 3 bases and the V segment lost 2 bases, leaving 9 bases of the junction unmatched. CDR1 and CDR2 (germline): SGHAT, FQNNGV.

This clonotype was detected ten times or more. This chain uses TRBV19 with TRBJ1-5, with D perhaps matching TRBD1 (5 bases). From germline, CDR1 is LNHDA and CDR2 SQIVND (reference sequence). Trimming took 0 bases from V and 6 from J, leaving 6 bases between them. CDR3 length equals 13 residues. In DNA, the CDR3 is TGTGCCAGTAGTATAGACAGGGTTCAGCCCCAGCATTTT. Its protein product is CASSIDRVQPQHF. Full variable domain (missing parts from reference TRBV19 and TRBJ1-5): DGGITQSPKYLFRKEGQNVTLSCEQNLNHDAMYWYRQDPGQGLRLIYYSQIVNDFQKGDIAEGYSVSREKKESFPLTVTSAQKNPTAFYLCASSIDRVQPQHFGDGTRLSIL.

In its sample, this clonotype was seen many times. The gene calls are TRBV12-3 or TRBV12-4 and TRBJ2-7; 11 positions match TRBD2. The CDR3 contains 17 residues. After removal of 5 bases from V and 3 bases from J, the junction contained 12 bases not matched to a gene. The CDR3 DNA reads TGTGCCAGCAGTACCACCCGACTAGCGGGAAAGAGCTACGAGCAGTACTTC. Its translation: CASSTTRLAGKSYEQYF.

In this sample, this clonotype turned up many times. The chain is built from TRBV12-3 or TRBV12-4 and TRBJ2-7; TRBD2 matches at 7 bases. This CDR3 region has 14 residues. V shed 5 bases, J shed 5 bases, and the junction held 9 bases outside the gene matches. In nucleotides, the CDR3 is TGTGCCAGCAGTCCTCGCGGGGCGGGGGACGAGCAGTACTTC. Amino acids: CASSPRGAGDEQYF.

This clonotype was picked up many times. The chain uses TRBV24-1 and TRBJ2-2; D not certain. Trimming pared 4 bases from V and 0 bases from J, leaving 17 bases between. The V gene's germline CDR1 is KGHDR and CDR2 SFDVKD. This CDR3 spans 18 amino acids. In DNA, the CDR3 is TGTGCCACCAGTGACCGCGATTTGGGATACGCGAACACCGGGGAGCTGTTTTTT. It specifies CATSDRDLGYANTGELFF.

This clonotype was observed many times. This rearrangement joins TRBV24-1 to TRBJ2-6; 11 bases match TRBD2. This CDR3 is built from 17 residues. V lost 9 bases to trimming and J lost 0 bases; unmatched junction nucleotides: 6. The V gene's germline CDR1 is KGHDR and CDR2 SFDVKD. CDR3 sequence: CATDRTSGSSGANVLTF. In DNA form, the CDR3 reads TGTGCCACCGATCGGACTAGCGGGTCCTCTGGGGCCAACGTCCTGACTTTC.

About this clonotype: This sequence may be a read error, since a much larger clone differs from it by one base. This chain connects TRBV28 to TRBJ1-3; D gene unclear. CDR1 and CDR2 (germline): MDHEN, SYDVKM. V gave up 3 bases and J gave up 3 bases, with 9 bases separating them. This CDR3 is 14 amino acids long. The DNA of the CDR3 is TGTGCCAGCAGTTTTTCGCACTATGGAAACACCATATATTTT. Its translation is CASSFSHYGNTIYF.

The sample holds a few counts of this clonotype. The chain uses TRBV5-1 and TRBJ2-2, with D perhaps TRBD1 (6 bases). Germline V gene data show CDR1 as SGHRS and CDR2 as YFSETQ. With 3 bases removed from V and 4 bases from J, the gap between germline ends came to 10 bases. This CDR3 contains 14 residues. The CDR3 spells CASSSQGSTGELFF. The DNA of the CDR3 is TGCGCCAGCAGCTCGCAGGGGAGCACCGGGGAGCTGTTTTTT.

This clonotype was counted ten times or more. The chain uses TRBV12-3 or TRBV12-4 and TRBJ2-7; maybe TRBD2 (5 bases). CDR3 length: 15 residues. Trimming took off 6 bases at V and 2 bases at J, with 17 bases between the two ends. The CDR3 DNA reads TGTGCCAGCAGCCCGACTACGACTGCCCCCTACGAGCAGTACTTC. It is translated as CASSPTTTAPYEQYF.

Ten or more counts support this clonotype. The chain joins TRBV12-3 or TRBV12-4 to TRBJ2-7; no reliable D call. Trimming shortened V by 6 bases and J by 2 bases, and 14 bases separated the two germline ends. This CDR3 has 14 residues. CDR3 in amino acids: CASSDRRNTYEQYF. Here the CDR3 DNA reads TGTGCCAGCAGCGACCGCAGGAATACCTACGAGCAGTACTTC.

This clonotype showed up many times. The rearrangement uses TRBV6-2 or TRBV6-3 and TRBJ1-2, with D unclear. Trimming removed 0 bases at V and 7 bases at J, with 9 bases between. The CDR3 totals 13 residues. CDR1 and CDR2 (germline): MNHEY, SVGEGT. CDR3 sequence: CASSYSGRPGYTF. As DNA, the CDR3 is TGTGCCAGCAGTTACTCGGGCAGACCTGGCTACACCTTC.

This clonotype has ten or more counts. This chain uses TRBV4-3 with TRBJ2-7; D is unclear. CDR1 and CDR2 from the germline V gene are LGHNA and YSLEER. The CDR3 is 16 residues long. V was trimmed by 0 bases and J by 0 bases, leaving 12 bases between them. The CDR3 nucleotides read TGCGCCAGCAGCCAAGATACGGGCTTCGACTCCTACGAGCAGTACTTC. The encoded protein is CASSQDTGFDSYEQYF.

V usage is TRBV5-1 and J usage is TRBJ1-3; 7 bases align to TRBD1. V lost 4 bases and J lost 3; bases outside the gene matches: 7. Germline V gene lookup returns CDR1 SGHRS and CDR2 YFSETQ. The CDR3 is 15 amino acids. Here the CDR3 reads CASSVGQELGNTIYF. In nucleotides, the CDR3 is TGCGCCAGCAGCGTCGGACAGGAACTTGGAAACACCATATATTTT.